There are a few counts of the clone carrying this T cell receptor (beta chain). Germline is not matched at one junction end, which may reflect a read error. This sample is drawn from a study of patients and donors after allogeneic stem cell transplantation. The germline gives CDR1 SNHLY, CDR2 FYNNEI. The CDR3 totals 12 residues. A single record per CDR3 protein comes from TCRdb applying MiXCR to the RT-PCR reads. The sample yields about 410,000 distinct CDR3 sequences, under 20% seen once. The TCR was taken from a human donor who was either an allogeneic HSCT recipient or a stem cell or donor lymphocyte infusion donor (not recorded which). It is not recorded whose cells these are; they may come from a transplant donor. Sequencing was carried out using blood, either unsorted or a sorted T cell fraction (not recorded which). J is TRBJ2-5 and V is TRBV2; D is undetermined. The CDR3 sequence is CASSEGSASRDF. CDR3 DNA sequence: TGTGCCAGCAGTGAAGGGTCCGCGTCCCGTGACTTC.